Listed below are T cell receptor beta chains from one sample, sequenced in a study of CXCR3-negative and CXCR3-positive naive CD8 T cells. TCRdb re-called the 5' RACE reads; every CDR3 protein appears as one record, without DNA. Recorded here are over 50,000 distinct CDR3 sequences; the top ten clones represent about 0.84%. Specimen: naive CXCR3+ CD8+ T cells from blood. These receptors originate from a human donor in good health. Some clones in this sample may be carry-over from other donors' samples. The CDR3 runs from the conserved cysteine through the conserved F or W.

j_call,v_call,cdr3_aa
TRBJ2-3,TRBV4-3,CASSQDPFADTQYF
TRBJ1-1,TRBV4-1,CASSTLAGNTEAFF
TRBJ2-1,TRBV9,CASSVERGSYNEQFF
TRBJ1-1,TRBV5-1,CASSGQGNTEAFF
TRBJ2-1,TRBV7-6,CASRQGNEQFF
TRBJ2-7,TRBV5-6,CASSLSRERSYEQYF
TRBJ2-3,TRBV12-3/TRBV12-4,CASSWPSGGANWEGDTQYF
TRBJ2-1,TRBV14,CASSPAPGRGDRYNEQFF
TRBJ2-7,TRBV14,CASSMGQGYEQYF
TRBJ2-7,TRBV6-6,CASSSQGTVSYEQYF
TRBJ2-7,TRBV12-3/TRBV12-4,CASSLVTGEWNEQYF
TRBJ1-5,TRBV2,CASRPSGSQPQHF
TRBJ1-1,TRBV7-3,CASSLNGALGTEAFF
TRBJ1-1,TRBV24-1,CATSDWGHAEAFF